Here is one T cell receptor beta chain with its context. The entry originates in a study of blood T cell repertoires in COVID-19. Study information: Sources were T cells, B-cell-depleted T cells, or PBMCs; the material itself was cDNA or gDNA.

Original processing notes: Scientists estimated how many nucleated cells there were by amplifying reference gene primers. Generated by immunoSEQ multiplex PCR, the TCRdb table keeps only in-frame clones and is missing some. That table furnishes V, J and clone size, whereas the DNA furnished D and trimming. The repertoire has 65,000 to 80,000 clones, roughly 90% of them found once; the top ten carry approximately 4.5%. Deletions cut 6 bases from V and 4 bases from J, with 13 bases between. The CDR3 covers 13 residues. The germline V gene has CDR1 MDHEN and CDR2 SYDVKM. The V gene is TRBV28, the J gene TRBJ2-7, with D perhaps TRBD1 (6 bases). The sample taken for sequencing was peripheral blood. This TCR was recovered from a man aged 50 or older with active COVID-19. The CDR3 DNA sequence: TGTGCCAGCAGGGGGGCGGGTAGGTACGAGCAGTACTTC. Translation: CASRGAGRYEQYF.